This TCR beta chain was found in a study of cytotoxic CD8 clonotypes in ibrutinib-treated CLL. Study background: The patients comprised some 10 relapsed/refractory and about 14 treatment-naive cases, some 17 IGHV unmutated. Investigators reported roughly 24 partial and 2 complete responses; after median around 68 months, approximately 15 patients remained remitted and approximately twelve progressed. The study's findings and limits: The clonality went up when patients responded to ibrutinib and dropped back toward baseline at progression. Lymph node repertoires were not studied, and sampling times were unmatched.

In the case of this clone: Its antigen is unidentified.

The junction had 4 bases not matched to a gene; V was cut back by 5 bases and J by 0 bases. CDR1 SGHRS and CDR2 YFSETQ come from the germline V gene. The CDR3 has 14 amino acids. Data came from immunoSEQ multiplex PCR; TCRdb stores just in-frame clones and leaves some out. The sample shows 85,000 or so clones, roughly three quarters of them seen only once. Sequenced here: PBMCs, sampled after 12 months of ibrutinib treatment. This clonotype was obtained from a human donor with chronic lymphocytic leukemia. The genes are TRBV5-1 and TRBJ2-7, with 8 bases fitting TRBD1. The CDR3, as DNA: TGCGCCAGCAGGGGACAGGATGGCTCCTACGAGCAGTACTTC. This sequence encodes CASRGQDGSYEQYF.